The 15 T cell receptor beta chains given below trace back to one sample, sequenced in a study of blood T cell repertoires in COVID-19. Clones were read by immunoSEQ multiplex PCR, and TCRdb kept only the in-frame ones, dropping some. The sample includes some 140,000 clones, about 80% of them seen just once. The material sequenced was PBMCs or T cells enriched from blood (not recorded which). The source is a man between 50 and 59 years old who had recovered from COVID-19.

The gene calls are TRBV10-3 and TRBJ2-7, with 8 bases lining up with TRBD1. Trimming removed 3 bases from V and 0 bases from J; junction bases left unmatched: 4. Per germline, CDR1 ENHRY and CDR2 SYGVKD. The CDR3 is 15 residues long. CDR3 in DNA: TGTGCCATCAGTGACGGCAGGGGGCACTCCTACGAGCAGTACTTC. This sequence encodes CAISDGRGHSYEQYF.

V usage is TRBV5-1 and J usage is TRBJ1-5; TRBD1 is a possible D gene (6 bases). The germline V gene encodes CDR1 SGHRS and CDR2 YFSETQ. CDR3 length: 14 amino acids. Trimming left V 2 bases short and J 5 bases short, with 11 bases between. The CDR3 sequence is CASSFDRMDQPQHF. Written as DNA, the CDR3 is TGCGCCAGCAGCTTTGACAGGATGGATCAGCCCCAGCATTTT.

V and J are TRBV7-8 and TRBJ2-7; a possible D gene is TRBD1 (6 bases). CDR3 length equals 14 residues. Germline V CDR1 and CDR2: SGHVS, FQNEAQ. The V end was cut by 3 bases, the J end by 3 bases, with 12 bases between. CDR3 in amino acids: CASSFTDSRYEQYF. The CDR3 region has the DNA TGTGCCAGCAGCTTTACGGACAGCCGCTACGAGCAGTACTTC.

The chain couples TRBV5-4 to TRBJ2-7; weak D call: TRBD1 (6 bases). Germline CDR1 SGHNT, CDR2 YYREEE (reference sequence). Trimming stripped 3 bases from V and 6 bases from J, with 10 bases between. The CDR3 runs to 12 residues. DNA for the CDR3: TGTGCCAGCAGCTCAAGGACAGCCGAGCAGTACTTC. Residues: CASSSRTAEQYF.

This clone was seen a few times. For the CDR3, the DNA is TGCGCCAGCAGCCAAGACGGGACTAGCGGGCCCTACAATGAGCAGTTCTTC. Amino acid sequence: CASSQDGTSGPYNEQFF. The rearrangement links TRBV4-1 to TRBJ2-1; 12 bases fit TRBD2. V was clipped by 0 bases and J by 2 bases; unmatched bases: 2. This CDR3 has 17 amino acids. CDR1 and CDR2 (germline): MGHRA, YSYEKL.

This chain connects TRBV7-6 to TRBJ2-3; D is unresolved. The CDR3 runs to 15 residues. V dropped 1 base and J dropped 3 bases, with 11 bases sitting between them. Germline V gene lookup returns CDR1 SGHVS and CDR2 FNYEAQ. The chain's CDR3 is CASSLGAGVTDTQYF. As DNA, the CDR3 is TGTGCCAGCAGCTTAGGGGCAGGCGTAACAGATACGCAGTATTTT.

The rearrangement uses TRBV3-1 (or the pseudogene TRBV3-2) and TRBJ1-3; 10 bases are shared with TRBD1. Germline CDR1 LGHDT, CDR2 YNNKEL (reference sequence). After removal of 3 bases from V and 0 bases from J, the junction contained 17 bases not matched to a gene. There are 21 residues in the CDR3. The DNA of the CDR3 is TGTGCCAGCAGCCATTCCCCGCCCGGGACAGGGGTTTTTAGCTCTGGAAACACCATATATTTT. Encoded protein: CASSHSPPGTGVFSSGNTIYF.

The chain uses TRBV7-3 and TRBJ2-3; TRBD1 agrees at 7 bases. V trimming: 1 base; J trimming: 4 bases; junction bases outside the gene matches: 2. The CDR3 has 14 residues. From germline, CDR1 is SGHTA and CDR2 FQGTGA. The CDR3 coding sequence is TGTGCCAGCAGCTTAATCCAGGGGGCAGATACGCAGTATTTT. This codes for CASSLIQGADTQYF. Full variable domain (outside the CDR3, taken from reference TRBV7-3 and TRBJ2-3): GAGVSQTPSNKVTEKGKYVELRCDPISGHTALYWYRQSLGQGPEFLIYFQGTGAADDSGLPNDRFFAVRPEGSVSTLKIQRTERGDSAVYLCASSLIQGADTQYFGPGTRLTVL.

The rearrangement links TRBV7-9 to TRBJ1-4; TRBD1 aligns across 7 bases. Trimming took 4 bases from V and 7 from J; bases not matched to a gene: 6. CDR3 length: 14 residues. In germline, CDR1 is SEHNR, CDR2 FQNEAQ (reference sequence). The CDR3 DNA sequence: TGTGCCAGCAGCTCGGACAGGCCAGGTGAAAAACTGTTTTTT. Its protein is CASSSDRPGEKLFF.

This chain uses TRBV5-8 with TRBJ1-6; a weak D match, TRBD1 (6 bases). The CDR3 spans 15 residues. V was pared by 4 bases and J by 5 bases, with 13 bases between. Germline lookup yields CDR1 SGHTS and CDR2 YDEGEE. Written as DNA, the CDR3 is TGTGCCAGCAGCCGGGGGGGGACACATAATTCACCCCTCCACTTT. As protein: CASSRGGTHNSPLHF.

This chain links TRBV28 with TRBJ2-3; the D gene is possibly TRBD2 (5 bases). This CDR3 has 18 residues. V was pared by 2 bases and J by 0 bases, with 18 bases between. In germline, CDR1 is MDHEN, CDR2 SYDVKM. CDR3 in amino acids: CASSLHDPRRASTDTQYF. The CDR3 region has the DNA TGTGCCAGCAGTTTACATGACCCTCGGCGGGCTAGCACAGATACGCAGTATTTT.

This clone turned up a few times. The chain carries TRBV19 and TRBJ2-7; 7 bases agree with TRBD1. CDR3 size: 18 residues. The V gene end was trimmed by 5 bases and the J gene end by 0 bases; junction bases not matched to a gene: 16. Looked up from germline, CDR1 is LNHDA and CDR2 is SQIVND (reference sequence). CDR3 amino acids: CASSSGVGQRTSSYEQYF. The CDR3 DNA reads TGTGCCAGTAGTTCCGGTGTGGGACAGAGAACTAGCTCCTACGAGCAGTACTTC.

This chain uses TRBV3-1 (or the pseudogene TRBV3-2) with TRBJ1-1; TRBD1 is a possible D gene (5 bases). CDR3 length: 15 residues. CDR1 and CDR2 (germline): LGHDT, YNNKEL (reference sequence). V gave up 6 bases and J gave up 1 base, with 15 bases separating them. In DNA, the CDR3 is TGTGCCAGCAGAGAAGCAGCAGGACAGAACACTGAAGCTTTCTTT. This encodes CASREAAGQNTEAFF.

Remarks on this clone: Other nucleotide sequences from this sample produce the same CDR3. V is TRBV7-2 and J is TRBJ2-5, with 8 bases matching TRBD1. Germline CDR1 SGHTA, CDR2 FQGNSA. The CDR3 covers 13 residues. V was pared by 3 bases and J by 4 bases, with 1 base of the junction left unmatched. The DNA of the CDR3 is TGTGCCAGCAGCTTTGGACAGGGAGAGACCCAGTACTTC. Its translation: CASSFGQGETQYF.

The chain uses TRBV7-2 and TRBJ2-3; TRBD1 agrees at 7 bases. The V and J ends lost 5 bases and 5 bases, in that order; junction bases with no gene match: 10. CDR3 length: 15 residues. CDR1 and CDR2 from the germline V gene are SGHTA and FQGNSA. The CDR3 loop is CASSQKDDRVDTQYF. For the CDR3, the DNA is TGTGCCAGCAGCCAGAAAGACGACAGGGTAGATACGCAGTATTTT.